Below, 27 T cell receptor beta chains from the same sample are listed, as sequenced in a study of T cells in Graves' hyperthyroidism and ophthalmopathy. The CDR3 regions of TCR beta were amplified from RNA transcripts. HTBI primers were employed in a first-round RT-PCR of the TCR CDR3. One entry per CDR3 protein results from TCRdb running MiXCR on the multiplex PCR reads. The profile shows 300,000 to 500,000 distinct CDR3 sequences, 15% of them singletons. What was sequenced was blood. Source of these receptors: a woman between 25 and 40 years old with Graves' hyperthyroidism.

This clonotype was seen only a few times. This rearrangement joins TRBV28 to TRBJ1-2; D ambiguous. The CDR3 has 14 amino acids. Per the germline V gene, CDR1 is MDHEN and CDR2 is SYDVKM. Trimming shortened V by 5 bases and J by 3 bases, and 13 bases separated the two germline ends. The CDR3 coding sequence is TGTGCCAGCAGTCTACACCGGCCGGACTATGGCTACACCTTC. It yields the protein CASSLHRPDYGYTF.

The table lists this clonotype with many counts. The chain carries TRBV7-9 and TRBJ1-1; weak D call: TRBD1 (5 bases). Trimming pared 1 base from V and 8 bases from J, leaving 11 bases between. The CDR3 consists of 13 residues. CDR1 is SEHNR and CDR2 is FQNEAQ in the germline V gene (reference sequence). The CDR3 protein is CASSLETGTEAFF. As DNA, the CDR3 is TGTGCCAGCAGCTTAGAAACCGGGACCGAAGCTTTCTTT.

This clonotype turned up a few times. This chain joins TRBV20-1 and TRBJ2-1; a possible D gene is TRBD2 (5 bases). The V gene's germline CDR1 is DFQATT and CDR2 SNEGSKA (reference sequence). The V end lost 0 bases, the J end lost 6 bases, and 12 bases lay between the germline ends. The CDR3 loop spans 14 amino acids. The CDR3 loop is CSAREVLVSNEQFF. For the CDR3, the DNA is TGCAGTGCTAGAGAAGTACTAGTTTCCAATGAGCAGTTCTTC.

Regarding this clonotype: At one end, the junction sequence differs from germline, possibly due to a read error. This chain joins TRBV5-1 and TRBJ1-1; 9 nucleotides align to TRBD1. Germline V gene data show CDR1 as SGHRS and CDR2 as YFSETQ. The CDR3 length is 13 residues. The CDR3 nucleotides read TGTGCCAGCAGCTTAACAGGGGGCGAGGAAGCTTTCTTT. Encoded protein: CASSLTGGEEAFF.

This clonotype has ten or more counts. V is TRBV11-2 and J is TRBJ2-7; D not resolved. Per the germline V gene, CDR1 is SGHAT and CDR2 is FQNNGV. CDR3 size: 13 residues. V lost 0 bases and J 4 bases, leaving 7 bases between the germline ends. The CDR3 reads CASSLDPFYEQYF. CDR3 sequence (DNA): TGTGCCAGCAGCTTAGATCCCTTTTACGAGCAGTACTTC.

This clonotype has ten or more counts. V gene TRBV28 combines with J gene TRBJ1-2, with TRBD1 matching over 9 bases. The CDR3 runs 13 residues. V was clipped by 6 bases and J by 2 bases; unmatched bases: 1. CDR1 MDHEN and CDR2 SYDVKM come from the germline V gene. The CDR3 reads CASRGTGNYGYTF. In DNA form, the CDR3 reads TGTGCCAGCAGGGGGACAGGGAACTATGGCTACACCTTC.

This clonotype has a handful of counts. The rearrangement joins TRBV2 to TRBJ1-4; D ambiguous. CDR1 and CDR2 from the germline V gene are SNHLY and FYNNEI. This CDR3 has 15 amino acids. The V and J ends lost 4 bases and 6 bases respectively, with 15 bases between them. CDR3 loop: CASSATAWRDEKLFF. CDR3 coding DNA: TGTGCCAGCAGTGCTACCGCGTGGCGGGATGAAAAACTGTTTTTT.

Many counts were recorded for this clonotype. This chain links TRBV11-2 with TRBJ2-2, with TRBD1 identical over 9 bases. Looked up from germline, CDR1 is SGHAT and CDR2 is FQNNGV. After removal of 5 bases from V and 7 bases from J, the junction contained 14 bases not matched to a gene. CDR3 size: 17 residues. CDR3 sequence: CASSRPAGTGFSGELFF. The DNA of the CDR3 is TGTGCCAGCAGCCGTCCGGCGGGGACAGGGTTCAGCGGGGAGCTGTTTTTT. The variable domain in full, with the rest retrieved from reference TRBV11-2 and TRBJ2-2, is EAGVAQSPRYKIIEKRQSVAFWCNPISGHATLYWYQQILGQGPKLLIQFQNNGVVDDSQLPKDRFSAERLKGVDSTLKIQPAKLEDSAVYLCASSRPAGTGFSGELFFGEGSRLTVL.

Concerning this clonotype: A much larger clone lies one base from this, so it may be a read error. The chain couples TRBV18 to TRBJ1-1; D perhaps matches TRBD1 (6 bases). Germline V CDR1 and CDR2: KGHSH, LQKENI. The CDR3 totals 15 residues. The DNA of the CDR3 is TGTGCCGGCTCACTTGACAGGATTTATAACACTGAAGCTTTCTTT. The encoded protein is CAGSLDRIYNTEAFF.

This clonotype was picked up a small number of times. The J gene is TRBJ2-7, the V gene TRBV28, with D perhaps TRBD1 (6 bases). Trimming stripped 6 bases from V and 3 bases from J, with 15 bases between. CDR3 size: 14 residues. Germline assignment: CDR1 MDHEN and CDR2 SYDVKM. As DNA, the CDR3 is TGTGCCAGCAGGCTCCCCTTGGACAGCTACGAGCAGTACTTC. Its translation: CASRLPLDSYEQYF. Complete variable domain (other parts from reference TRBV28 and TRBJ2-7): DVKVTQSSRYLVKRTGEKVFLECVQDMDHENMFWYRQDPGLGLRLIYFSYDVKMKEKGDIPEGYSVSREKKERFSLILESASTNQTSMYLCASRLPLDSYEQYFGPGTRLTVT.

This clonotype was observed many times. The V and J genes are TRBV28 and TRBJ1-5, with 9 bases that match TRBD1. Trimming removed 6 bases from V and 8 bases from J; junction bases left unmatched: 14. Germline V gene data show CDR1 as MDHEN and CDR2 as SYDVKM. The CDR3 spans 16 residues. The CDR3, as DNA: TGTGCCAGCAGCCCCTTAATACAGGGGGCCGCGGAGCCCCAGCATTTT. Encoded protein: CASSPLIQGAAEPQHF.

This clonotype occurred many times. CDR3 protein: CSASGTLNTEAFF. The DNA of the CDR3 is TGCAGTGCTAGCGGGACGTTGAACACTGAAGCTTTCTTT. V is TRBV20-1 and J is TRBJ1-1; weak D call: TRBD1 (5 bases). The ends were cut back, 3 bases at V and 0 bases at J, with 8 bases in the middle. The CDR3 covers 13 residues. CDR1 and CDR2 from the germline V gene are DFQATT and SNEGSKA (reference sequence).

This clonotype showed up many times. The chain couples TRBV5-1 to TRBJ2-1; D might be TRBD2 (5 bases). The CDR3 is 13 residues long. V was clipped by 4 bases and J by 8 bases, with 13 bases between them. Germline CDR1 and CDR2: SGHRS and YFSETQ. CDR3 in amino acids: CASSNRGVHEQFF. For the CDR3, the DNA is TGCGCCAGCAGCAACCGGGGTGTCCATGAGCAGTTCTTC.

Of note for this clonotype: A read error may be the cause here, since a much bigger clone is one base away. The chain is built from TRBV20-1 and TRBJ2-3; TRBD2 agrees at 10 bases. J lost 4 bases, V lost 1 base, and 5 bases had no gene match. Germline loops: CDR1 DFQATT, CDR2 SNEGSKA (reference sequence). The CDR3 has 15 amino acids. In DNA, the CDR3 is TGCAGTGCTAGAGCCGGGACTAGCGTGCCAGATACGCAGTATTTT. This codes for CSARAGTSVPDTQYF.

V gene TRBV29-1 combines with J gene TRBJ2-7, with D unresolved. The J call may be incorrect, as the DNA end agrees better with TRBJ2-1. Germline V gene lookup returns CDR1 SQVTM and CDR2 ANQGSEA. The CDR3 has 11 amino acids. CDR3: CSVKSSYEQFF. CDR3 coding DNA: TGCAGCGTCAAGAGCTCCTACGAGCAGTTCTTC.

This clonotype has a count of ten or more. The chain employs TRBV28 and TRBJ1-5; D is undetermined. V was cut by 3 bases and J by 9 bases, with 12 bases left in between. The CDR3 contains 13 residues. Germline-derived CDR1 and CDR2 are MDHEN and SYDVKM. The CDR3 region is CASSLEGFGPQHF. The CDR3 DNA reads TGTGCCAGCAGTTTGGAGGGTTTCGGGCCCCAGCATTTT. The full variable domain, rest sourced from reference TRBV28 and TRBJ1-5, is DVKVTQSSRYLVKRTGEKVFLECVQDMDHENMFWYRQDPGLGLRLIYFSYDVKMKEKGDIPEGYSVSREKKERFSLILESASTNQTSMYLCASSLEGFGPQHFGDGTRLSIL.

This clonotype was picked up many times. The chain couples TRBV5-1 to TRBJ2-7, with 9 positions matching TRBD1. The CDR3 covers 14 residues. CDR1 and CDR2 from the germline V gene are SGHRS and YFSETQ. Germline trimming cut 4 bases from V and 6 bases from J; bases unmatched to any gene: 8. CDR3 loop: CASSGTGGSIEQYF. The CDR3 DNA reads TGCGCCAGCAGCGGTACAGGGGGCTCCATCGAGCAGTACTTC.

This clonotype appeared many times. For the CDR3, the DNA is TGCAGTGCTAGAGACCCCGGGACTAGCGGCTACGAGCAGTACTTC. Protein product: CSARDPGTSGYEQYF. This chain joins TRBV20-1 and TRBJ2-7, with TRBD2 matching 11 bases. The CDR3 extends over 15 amino acids. V gave up 0 bases and J gave up 3 bases; unmatched junction bases: 4. Germline lookup yields CDR1 DFQATT and CDR2 SNEGSKA (reference sequence).

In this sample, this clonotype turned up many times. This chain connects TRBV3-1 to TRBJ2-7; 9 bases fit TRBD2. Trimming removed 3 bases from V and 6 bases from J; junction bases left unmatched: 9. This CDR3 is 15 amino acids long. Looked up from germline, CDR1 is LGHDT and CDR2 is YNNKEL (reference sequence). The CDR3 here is CASSQSAGGSREQYF. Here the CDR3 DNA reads TGTGCCAGCAGCCAGTCGGCGGGAGGGAGCCGCGAGCAGTACTTC.

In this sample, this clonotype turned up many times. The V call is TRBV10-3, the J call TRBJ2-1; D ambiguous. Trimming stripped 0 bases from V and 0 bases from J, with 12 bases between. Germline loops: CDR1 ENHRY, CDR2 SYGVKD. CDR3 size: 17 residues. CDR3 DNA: TGTGCCATCAGTGAGTCCCAGGCGACCAGCTCCTACAATGAGCAGTTCTTC. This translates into CAISESQATSSYNEQFF.

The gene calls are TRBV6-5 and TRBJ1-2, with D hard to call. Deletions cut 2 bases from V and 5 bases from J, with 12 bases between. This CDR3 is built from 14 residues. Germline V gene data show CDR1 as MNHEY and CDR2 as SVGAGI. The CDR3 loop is CASSYDDRYYGYTF. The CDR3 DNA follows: TGTGCCAGCAGTTACGATGACCGCTATTATGGCTACACCTTC.

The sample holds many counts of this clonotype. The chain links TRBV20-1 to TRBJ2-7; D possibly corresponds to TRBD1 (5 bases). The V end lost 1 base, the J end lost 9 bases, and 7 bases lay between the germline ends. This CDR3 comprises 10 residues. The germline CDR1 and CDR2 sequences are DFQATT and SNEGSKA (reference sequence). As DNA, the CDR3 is TGCAGTGCTAGAGTTCAGGGGCAGTACTTC. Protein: CSARVQGQYF.

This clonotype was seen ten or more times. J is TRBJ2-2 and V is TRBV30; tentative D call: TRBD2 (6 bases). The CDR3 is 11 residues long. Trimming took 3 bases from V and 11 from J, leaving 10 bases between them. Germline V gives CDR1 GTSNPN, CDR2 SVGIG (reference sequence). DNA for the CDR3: TGTGCCTGGAGCGCCACTAGCGAGCTGTTTTTT. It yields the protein CAWSATSELFF.

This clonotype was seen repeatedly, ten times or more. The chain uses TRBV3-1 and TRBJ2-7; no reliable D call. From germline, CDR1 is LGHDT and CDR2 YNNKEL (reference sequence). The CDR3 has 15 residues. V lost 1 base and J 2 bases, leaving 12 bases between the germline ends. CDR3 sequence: CASSQGSYGAYEQYF. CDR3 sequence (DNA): TGTGCCAGCAGCCAAGGATCGTATGGTGCCTACGAGCAGTACTTC.

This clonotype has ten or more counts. In DNA form, the CDR3 reads TGTGCCACCAGTCCCCGGGGAGAGACCCAGTACTTC. Translated, it gives CATSPRGETQYF. The rearrangement uses TRBV24-1 and TRBJ2-5; D might be TRBD2 (5 bases). The CDR3 is 12 residues long. The germline V gene encodes CDR1 KGHDR and CDR2 SFDVKD. V was cut by 6 bases and J by 4 bases, with 8 bases left in between.

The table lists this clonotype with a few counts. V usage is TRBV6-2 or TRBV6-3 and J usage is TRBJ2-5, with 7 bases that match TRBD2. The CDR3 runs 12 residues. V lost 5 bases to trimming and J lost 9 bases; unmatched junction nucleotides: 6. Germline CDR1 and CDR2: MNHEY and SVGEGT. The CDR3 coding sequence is TGTGCCAGCAGTGGGGACTACTTGGCCCAGTACTTC. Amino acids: CASSGDYLAQYF.

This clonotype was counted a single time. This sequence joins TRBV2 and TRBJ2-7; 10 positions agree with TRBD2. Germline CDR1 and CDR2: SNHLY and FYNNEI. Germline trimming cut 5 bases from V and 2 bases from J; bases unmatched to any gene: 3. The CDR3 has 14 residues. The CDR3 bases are TGTGCCAGCAGTTCTAGCGGGGGAACCTACGAGCAGTACTTC. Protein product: CASSSSGGTYEQYF.